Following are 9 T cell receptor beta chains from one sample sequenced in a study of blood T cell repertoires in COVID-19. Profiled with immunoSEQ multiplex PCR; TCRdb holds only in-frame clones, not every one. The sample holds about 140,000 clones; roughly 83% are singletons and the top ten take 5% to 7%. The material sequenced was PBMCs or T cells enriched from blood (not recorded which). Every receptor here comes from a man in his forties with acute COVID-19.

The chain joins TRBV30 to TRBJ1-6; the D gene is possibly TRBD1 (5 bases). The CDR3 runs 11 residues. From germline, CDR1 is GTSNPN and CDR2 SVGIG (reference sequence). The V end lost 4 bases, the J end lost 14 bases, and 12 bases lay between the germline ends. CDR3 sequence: CAWTYGGALHF. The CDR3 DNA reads TGTGCCTGGACCTACGGGGGGGCCCTCCACTTT.

CDR3 nucleotides: TGTGCCAGCAGGCGGGCCGCTGGGAATGAGCAGTTCTTC. Its protein product is CASRRAAGNEQFF. The genes are TRBV11-2 and TRBJ2-1, with D perhaps TRBD2 (5 bases). The CDR3 is 13 amino acids. CDR1 SGHAT and CDR2 FQNNGV come from the germline V gene. V lost 6 bases to trimming and J lost 7 bases, with 13 bases between them.

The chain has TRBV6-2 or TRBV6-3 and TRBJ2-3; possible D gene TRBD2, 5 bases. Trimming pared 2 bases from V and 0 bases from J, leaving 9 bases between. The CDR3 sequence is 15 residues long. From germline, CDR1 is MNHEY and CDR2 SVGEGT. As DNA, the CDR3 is TGTGCCAGCAGTTACCTGGGAGCTAGCACAGATACGCAGTATTTT. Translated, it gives CASSYLGASTDTQYF.

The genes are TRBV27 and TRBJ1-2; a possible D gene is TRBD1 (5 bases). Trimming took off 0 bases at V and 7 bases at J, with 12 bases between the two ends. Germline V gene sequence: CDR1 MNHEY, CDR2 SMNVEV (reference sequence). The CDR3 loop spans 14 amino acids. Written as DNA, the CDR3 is TGTGCCAGCAGTTTATCGGGGGGGGAGTCTGGCTACACCTTC. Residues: CASSLSGGESGYTF.

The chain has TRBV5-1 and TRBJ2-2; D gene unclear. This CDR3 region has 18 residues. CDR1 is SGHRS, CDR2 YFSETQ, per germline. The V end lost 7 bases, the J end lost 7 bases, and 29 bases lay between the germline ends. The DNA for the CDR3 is TGCGCCAGCCACCGGCTGATGCGGCTAAGCCTAACGGGCGGGGAGCTGTTTTTT. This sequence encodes CASHRLMRLSLTGGELFF.

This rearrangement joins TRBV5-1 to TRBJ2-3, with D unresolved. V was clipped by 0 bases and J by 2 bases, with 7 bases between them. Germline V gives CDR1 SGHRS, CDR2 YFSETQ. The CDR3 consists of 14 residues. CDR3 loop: CASSLGAFTDTQYF. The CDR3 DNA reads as TGCGCCAGCAGCTTGGGGGCCTTCACAGATACGCAGTATTTT.

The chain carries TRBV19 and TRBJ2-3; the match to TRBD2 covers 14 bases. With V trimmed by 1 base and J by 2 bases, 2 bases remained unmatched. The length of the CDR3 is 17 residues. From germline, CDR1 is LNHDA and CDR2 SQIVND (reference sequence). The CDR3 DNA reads TGTGCCAGTAGTATAGGACTAGCGGGAGGGCCCACAGATACGCAGTATTTT. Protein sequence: CASSIGLAGGPTDTQYF.

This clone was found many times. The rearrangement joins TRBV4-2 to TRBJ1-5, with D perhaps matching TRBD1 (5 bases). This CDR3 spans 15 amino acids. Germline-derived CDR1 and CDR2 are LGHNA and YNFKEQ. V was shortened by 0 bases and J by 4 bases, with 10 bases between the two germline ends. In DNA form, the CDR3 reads TGTGCCAGCAGCCAAGATTGGGGCGTAAATCAGCCCCAGCATTTT. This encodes CASSQDWGVNQPQHF.

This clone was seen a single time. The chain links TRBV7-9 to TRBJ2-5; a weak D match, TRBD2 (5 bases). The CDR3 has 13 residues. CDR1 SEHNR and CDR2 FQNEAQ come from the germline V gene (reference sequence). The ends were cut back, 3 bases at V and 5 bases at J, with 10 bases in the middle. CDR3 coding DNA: TGTGCCAGCAGCTTCGACCGAGGGGAGACCCAGTACTTC. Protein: CASSFDRGETQYF.